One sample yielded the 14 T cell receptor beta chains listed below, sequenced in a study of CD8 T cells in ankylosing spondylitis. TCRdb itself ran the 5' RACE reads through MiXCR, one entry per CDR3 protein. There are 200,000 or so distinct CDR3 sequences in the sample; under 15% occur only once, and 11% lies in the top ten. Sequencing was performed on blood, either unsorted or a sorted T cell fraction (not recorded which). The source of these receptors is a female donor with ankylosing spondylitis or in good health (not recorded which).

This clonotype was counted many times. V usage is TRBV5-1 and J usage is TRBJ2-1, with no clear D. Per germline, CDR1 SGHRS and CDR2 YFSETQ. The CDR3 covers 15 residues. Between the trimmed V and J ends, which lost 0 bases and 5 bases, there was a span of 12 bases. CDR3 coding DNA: TGCGCCAGCAGCTTGGGCAGAGCCGAAAACAATGAGCAGTTCTTC. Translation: CASSLGRAENNEQFF.

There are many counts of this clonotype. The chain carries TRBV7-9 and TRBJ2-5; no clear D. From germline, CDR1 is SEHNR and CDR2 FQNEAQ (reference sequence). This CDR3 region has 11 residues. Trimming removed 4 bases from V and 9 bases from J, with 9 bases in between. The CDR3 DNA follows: TGTGCCAGCAGCTCCCTCGGAGCCCAGTACTTC. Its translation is CASSSLGAQYF.

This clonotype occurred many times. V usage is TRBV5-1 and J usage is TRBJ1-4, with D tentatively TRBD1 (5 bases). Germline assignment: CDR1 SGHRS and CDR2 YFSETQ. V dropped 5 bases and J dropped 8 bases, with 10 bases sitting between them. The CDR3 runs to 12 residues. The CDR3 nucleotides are TGCGCCAGCAGTGGGGGGAGCGAAAAACTGTTTTTT. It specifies CASSGGSEKLFF.

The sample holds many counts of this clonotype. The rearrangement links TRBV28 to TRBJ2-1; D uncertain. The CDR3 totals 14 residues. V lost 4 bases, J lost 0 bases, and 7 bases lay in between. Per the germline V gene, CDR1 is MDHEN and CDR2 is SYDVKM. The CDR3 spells CASSYPSSYNEQFF. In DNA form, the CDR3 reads TGTGCCAGCAGTTACCCCAGCTCCTACAATGAGCAGTTCTTC.

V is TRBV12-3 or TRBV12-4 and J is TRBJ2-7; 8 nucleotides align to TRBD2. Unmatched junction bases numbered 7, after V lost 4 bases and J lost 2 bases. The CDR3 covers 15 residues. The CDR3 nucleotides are TGTGCCAGCAGTTCAACCGGGAGGGCCCCCTACGAGCAGTACTTC. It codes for CASSSTGRAPYEQYF.

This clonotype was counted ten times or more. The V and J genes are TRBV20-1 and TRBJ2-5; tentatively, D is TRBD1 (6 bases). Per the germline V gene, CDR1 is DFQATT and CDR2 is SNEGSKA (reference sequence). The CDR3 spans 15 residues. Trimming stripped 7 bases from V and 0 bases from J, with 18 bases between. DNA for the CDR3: TGCAGTGTGATTTTGGGGACACGGTACCAAGAGACCCAGTACTTC. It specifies CSVILGTRYQETQYF.

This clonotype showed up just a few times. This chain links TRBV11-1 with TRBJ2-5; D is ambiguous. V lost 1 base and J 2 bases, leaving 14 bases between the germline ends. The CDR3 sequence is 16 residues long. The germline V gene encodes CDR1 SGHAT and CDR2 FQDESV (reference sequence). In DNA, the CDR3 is TGTGCCAGCAGCTTAGGGGAAGGTGGACCGCAAGAGACCCAGTACTTC. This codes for CASSLGEGGPQETQYF.

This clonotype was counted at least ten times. As DNA, the CDR3 is TGTGCCAGCAGCTTATTTAGACAGGGAAATAATTCACCCCTCCACTTT. Its protein product is CASSLFRQGNNSPLHF. This sequence joins TRBV7-2 and TRBJ1-6; 7 nucleotides agree with TRBD1. CDR3 length equals 16 residues. Unmatched junction bases numbered 6, after V lost 2 bases and J lost 5 bases. Germline V gives CDR1 SGHTA, CDR2 FQGNSA. The full variable domain, rest sourced from reference TRBV7-2 and TRBJ1-6, is GAGVSQSPSNKVTEKGKDVELRCDPISGHTALYWYRQSLGQGLEFLIYFQGNSAPDKSGLPSDRFSAERTGGSVSTLTIQRTQQEDSAVYLCASSLFRQGNNSPLHFGNGTRLTVT.

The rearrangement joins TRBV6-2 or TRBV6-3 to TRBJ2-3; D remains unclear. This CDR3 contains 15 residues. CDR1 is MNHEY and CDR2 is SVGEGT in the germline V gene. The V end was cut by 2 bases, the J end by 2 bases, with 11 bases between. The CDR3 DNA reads TGTGCCAGCAGTTACCTGCCAGGCCACACAGATACGCAGTATTTT. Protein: CASSYLPGHTDTQYF.

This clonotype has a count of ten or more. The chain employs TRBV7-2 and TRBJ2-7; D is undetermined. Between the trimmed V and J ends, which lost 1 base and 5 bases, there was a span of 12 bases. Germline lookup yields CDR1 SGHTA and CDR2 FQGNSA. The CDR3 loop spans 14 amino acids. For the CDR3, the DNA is TGTGCCAGCAGCTTAGGTCCAAACCGGGACGAGCAGTACTTC. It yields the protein CASSLGPNRDEQYF.

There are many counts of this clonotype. The CDR3 reads CSVEDRGSYNEQFF. DNA of the CDR3: TGCAGCGTGGAGGACAGAGGCTCCTACAATGAGCAGTTCTTC. The chain combines TRBV29-1 with TRBJ2-1, with D possibly TRBD1 on 6 matching bases. CDR3 size: 14 residues. V lost 6 bases, J lost 0 bases, and 12 bases lay in between. Germline V gene data show CDR1 as SQVTM and CDR2 as ANQGSEA.

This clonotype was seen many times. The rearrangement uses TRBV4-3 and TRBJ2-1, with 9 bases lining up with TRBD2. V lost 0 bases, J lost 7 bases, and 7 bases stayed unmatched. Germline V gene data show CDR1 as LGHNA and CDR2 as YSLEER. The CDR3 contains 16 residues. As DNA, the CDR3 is TGCGCCAGCAGCCAAGATCGGGGGACTAGCCTTAATGAGCAGTTCTTC. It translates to CASSQDRGTSLNEQFF.

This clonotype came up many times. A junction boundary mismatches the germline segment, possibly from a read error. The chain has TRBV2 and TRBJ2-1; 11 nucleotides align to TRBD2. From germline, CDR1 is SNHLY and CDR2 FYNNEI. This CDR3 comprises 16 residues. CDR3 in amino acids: CASREELAGVRNEQFF. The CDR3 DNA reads TGTGCCAGCAGGGAAGAACTAGCGGGAGTGAGGAATGAGCAGTTCTTC. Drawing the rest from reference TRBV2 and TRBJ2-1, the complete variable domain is EPEVTQTPSHQVTQMGQEVILRCVPISNHLYFYWYRQILGQKVEFLVSFYNNEISEKSEIFDDQFSVERPDGSNFTLKIRSTKLEDSAMYFCASREELAGVRNEQFFGPGTRLTVL.

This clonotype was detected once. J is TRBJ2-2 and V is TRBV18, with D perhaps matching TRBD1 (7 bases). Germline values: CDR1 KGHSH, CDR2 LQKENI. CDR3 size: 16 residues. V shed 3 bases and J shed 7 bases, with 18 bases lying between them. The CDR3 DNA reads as TGTGCCAGCTCACCGTTCGTTGGAGGGGGCATCGGGGAGCTGTTTTTT. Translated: CASSPFVGGGIGELFF. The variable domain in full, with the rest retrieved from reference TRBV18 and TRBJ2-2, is NAGVMQNPRHLVRRRGQEARLRCSPMKGHSHVYWYRQLPEEGLKFMVYLQKENIIDESGMPKERFSAEFPKEGPSILRIQQVVRGDSAAYFCASSPFVGGGIGELFFGEGSRLTVL.